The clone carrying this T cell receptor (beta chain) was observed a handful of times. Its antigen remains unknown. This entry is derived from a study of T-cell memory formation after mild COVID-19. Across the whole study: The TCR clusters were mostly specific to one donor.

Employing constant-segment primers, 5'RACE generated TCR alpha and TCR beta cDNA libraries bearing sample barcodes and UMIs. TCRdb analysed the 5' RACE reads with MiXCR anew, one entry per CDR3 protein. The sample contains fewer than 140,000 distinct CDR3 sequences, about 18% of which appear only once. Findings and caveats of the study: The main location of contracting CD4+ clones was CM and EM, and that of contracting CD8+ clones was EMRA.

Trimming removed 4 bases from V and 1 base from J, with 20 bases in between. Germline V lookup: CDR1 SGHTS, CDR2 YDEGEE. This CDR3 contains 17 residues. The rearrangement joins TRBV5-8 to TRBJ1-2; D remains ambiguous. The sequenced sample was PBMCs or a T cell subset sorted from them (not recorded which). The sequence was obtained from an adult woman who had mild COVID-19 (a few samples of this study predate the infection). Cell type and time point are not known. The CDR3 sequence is CASSPEAAAGRNYGYTF. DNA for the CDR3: TGTGCCAGCAGCCCAGAAGCTGCCGCCGGTCGTAACTATGGCTACACCTTC.